This TCR beta chain is drawn from a study of T cell changes during pregnancy in multiple sclerosis. TCRdb keeps only in-frame clones here, not all; method: immunoSEQ multiplex PCR. The data contain tens of thousands of clones, almost 95% of them singletons. The CDR3 loop spans 14 amino acids. The junction had 6 bases not matched to a gene; V was cut back by 5 bases and J by 2 bases. Germline CDR1 and CDR2: SGHRS and YFSETQ. The chain has TRBV5-1 and TRBJ1-1; 7 bases match TRBD1. The sample here was CD4+ T cells from peripheral blood mononuclear cells, taken after pregnancy. This TCR was sampled from a female donor with multiple sclerosis, enrolled in a pregnancy study. This CDR3 is CASRPGQLNTEAFF. The CDR3 DNA is TGCGCCAGCAGGCCGGGACAGTTAAACACTGAAGCTTTCTTT.